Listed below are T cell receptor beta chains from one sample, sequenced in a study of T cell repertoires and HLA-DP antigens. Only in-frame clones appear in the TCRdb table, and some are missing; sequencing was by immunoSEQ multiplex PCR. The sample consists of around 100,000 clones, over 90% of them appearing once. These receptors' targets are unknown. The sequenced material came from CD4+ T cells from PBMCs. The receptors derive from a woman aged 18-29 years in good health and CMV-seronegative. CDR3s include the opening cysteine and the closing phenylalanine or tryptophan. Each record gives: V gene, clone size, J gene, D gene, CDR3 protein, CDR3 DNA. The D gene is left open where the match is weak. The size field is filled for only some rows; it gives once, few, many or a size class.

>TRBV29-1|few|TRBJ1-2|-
CSVDGEGHYDGYTF
TGCAGCGTTGACGGGGAGGGGCATTACGATGGCTACACCTTC
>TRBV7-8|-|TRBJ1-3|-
CASSLRDGPRLGNTIYF
TGTGCCAGCAGCTTACGGGACGGACCCCGTTTGGGAAACACCATATATTTT
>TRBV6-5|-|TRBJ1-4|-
CASSRDTGVVEKLFF
TGTGCCAGCAGTCGGGATACGGGGGTCGTTGAAAAACTGTTTTTT
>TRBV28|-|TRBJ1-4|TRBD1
CASTQQGRIEKLFF
TGTGCCAGCACCCAACAGGGGAGAATAGAAAAACTGTTTTTT
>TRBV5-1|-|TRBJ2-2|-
CASSFQGSNTGELFF
TGCGCCAGCAGCTTTCAGGGCTCGAACACCGGGGAGCTGTTTTTT
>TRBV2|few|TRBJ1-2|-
CASSGVQGNFYYGYTF
TGTGCCAGCAGTGGGGTCCAGGGGAACTTTTACTATGGCTACACCTTC
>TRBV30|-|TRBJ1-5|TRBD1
CAWGGQGGNQPQHF
TGTGCCTGGGGTGGACAGGGTGGCAATCAGCCCCAGCATTTT
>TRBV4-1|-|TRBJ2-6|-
CASSQLDLLPSGANVLTF
TGCGCCAGCAGCCAACTAGACTTATTGCCCTCTGGGGCCAACGTCCTGACTTTC
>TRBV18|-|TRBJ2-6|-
CASSPPGRLSGANVLTF
TGTGCCAGCTCACCACCGGGACGGCTCTCTGGGGCCAACGTCCTGACTTTC
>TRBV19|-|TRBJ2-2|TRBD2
CASSIEGLAANTGELFF
TGTGCCAGTAGTATAGAGGGCCTAGCGGCGAACACCGGGGAGCTGTTTTTT
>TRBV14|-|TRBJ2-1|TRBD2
CASSPIAGEPHEQFF
TGTGCCAGCAGTCCGATAGCGGGAGAACCACATGAGCAGTTCTTC
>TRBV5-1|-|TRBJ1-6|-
CASSLSLGRNSWSPLHF
TGCGCCAGCAGCTTGTCCCTTGGGCGGAATTCTTGGTCACCCCTCCACTTT
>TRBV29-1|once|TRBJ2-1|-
CSVPSRFNEQFF
TGCAGCGTTCCTAGTCGATTCAATGAGCAGTTCTTC
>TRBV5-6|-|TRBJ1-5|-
CASSSRGNQPQHF
TGTGCCAGCAGCTCAAGGGGCAATCAGCCCCAGCATTTT
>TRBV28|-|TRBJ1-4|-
CASSGPTPGGEKLFF
TGTGCCAGCAGTGGACCAACCCCGGGGGGGGAAAAACTGTTTTTT
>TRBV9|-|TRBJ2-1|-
CASSVGGSRAYSLGNEQFF
TGTGCCAGCAGCGTAGGAGGGTCGAGGGCGTATTCTTTGGGCAATGAGCAGTTCTTC
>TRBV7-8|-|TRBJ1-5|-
CASSLRLGAEHF
TGTGCCAGCAGCTTAAGGTTGGGAGCCGAGCATTTT
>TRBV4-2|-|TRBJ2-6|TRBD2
CASSQERGGSSGANVLTF
TGTGCCAGCAGCCAAGAACGCGGGGGGAGCTCTGGGGCCAACGTCCTGACTTTC
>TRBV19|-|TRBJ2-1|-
CASSIHFEQFF
TGTGCCAGTAGTATACATTTCGAGCAGTTCTTC
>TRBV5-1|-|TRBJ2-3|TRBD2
CASSVREGPDTQYF
TGCGCCAGCAGCGTGCGGGAGGGGCCAGATACGCAGTATTTT
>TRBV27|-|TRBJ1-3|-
CASRRTASGNTIYF
TGTGCCAGCAGACGGACGGCCTCTGGAAACACCATATATTTT
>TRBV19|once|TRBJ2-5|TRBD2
CASSIGLAGSTYQETQYF
TGTGCCAGTAGTATAGGACTAGCGGGATCGACGTACCAAGAGACCCAGTACTTC
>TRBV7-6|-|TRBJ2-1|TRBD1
CASSQTGQAYNEQFF
TGTGCCAGCAGCCAAACGGGACAGGCCTACAATGAGCAGTTCTTC
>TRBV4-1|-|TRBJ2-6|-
CASSQEGTWSGANVLTF
TGCGCCAGCAGCCAAGAGGGCACGTGGTCTGGGGCCAACGTCCTGACTTTC
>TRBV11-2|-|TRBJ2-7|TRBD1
CASRPPGTGSYEQYF
TGTGCCAGCAGACCGCCCGGGACAGGGTCCTACGAGCAGTACTTC
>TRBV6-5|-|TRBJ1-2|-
CASSRLDREGRYTF
TGTGCCAGCAGTCGACTTGATCGGGAGGGCCGCTACACCTTC
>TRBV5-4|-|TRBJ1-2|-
CASSGSNGLINYGYTF
TGTGCCAGCAGCGGGTCAAACGGTCTCATTAACTATGGCTACACCTTC
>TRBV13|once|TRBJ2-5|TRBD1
CASSSTPAGGTQETQYF
TGTGCCAGCAGCTCGACCCCTGCAGGGGGTACACAAGAGACCCAGTACTTC
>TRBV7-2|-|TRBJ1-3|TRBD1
CASSAGQGGGNTIYF
TGTGCCAGCAGCGCGGGACAGGGGGGTGGAAACACCATATATTTT
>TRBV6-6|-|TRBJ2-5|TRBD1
CASSYEGQGQETQYF
TGTGCCAGCAGTTACGAGGGACAGGGACAAGAGACCCAGTACTTC
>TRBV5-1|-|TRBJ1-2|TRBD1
CASSEGTVYGYTF
TGCGCCAGCAGCGAGGGGACAGTCTATGGCTACACCTTC
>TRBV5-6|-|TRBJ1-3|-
CASSLANAGNTIYF
TGTGCCAGCAGCTTGGCCAACGCTGGAAACACCATATATTTT
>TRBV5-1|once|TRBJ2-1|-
CASSLDPGHGNEQFF
TGCGCCAGCAGCTTGGATCCGGGGCATGGAAATGAGCAGTTCTTC
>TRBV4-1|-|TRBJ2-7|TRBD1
CASSQPLGTGSSEQYF
TGCGCCAGCAGCCAACCTTTAGGGACAGGGTCCAGCGAGCAGTACTTC
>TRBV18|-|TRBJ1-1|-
CASSPQGGNTEAFF
TGTGCCAGCTCACCACAGGGGGGCAACACTGAAGCTTTCTTT
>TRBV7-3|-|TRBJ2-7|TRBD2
CASSPGGAREQYF
TGTGCCAGCAGCCCCGGGGGGGCGCGCGAGCAGTACTTC
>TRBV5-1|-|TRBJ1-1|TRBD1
CASSISGQGSTEAFF
TGCGCCAGCAGCATCTCAGGACAGGGGAGTACTGAAGCTTTCTTT
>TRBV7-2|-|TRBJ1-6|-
CASSLRRPQGARSPLHF
TGTGCCAGCAGCTTAAGGCGACCCCAGGGCGCCCGTTCACCCCTCCACTTT
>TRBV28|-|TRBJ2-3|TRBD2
CASSSTATSGRAGEFFTDTQYF
TGTGCCAGCAGTTCGACGGCGACTAGCGGGAGGGCCGGTGAATTCTTCACAGATACGCAGTATTTT
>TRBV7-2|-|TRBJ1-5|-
CASSLQGSLQPQHF
TGTGCCAGCAGCTTACAGGGGTCGTTACAGCCCCAGCATTTT
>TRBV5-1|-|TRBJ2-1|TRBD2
CASSPGTPAGVGEQFF
TGCGCCAGCAGCCCCGGGACCCCAGCGGGAGTCGGAGAGCAGTTCTTC
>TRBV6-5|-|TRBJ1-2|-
CASQAGGYGYTF
TGTGCCAGCCAGGCGGGGGGCTATGGCTACACCTTC
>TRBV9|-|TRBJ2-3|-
CASSVVGTDTQYF
TGTGCCAGCAGCGTCGTAGGGACAGATACGCAGTATTTT
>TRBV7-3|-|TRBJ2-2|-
CASSLLGMGTGELFF
TGTGCCAGCAGCTTATTGGGGATGGGGACCGGGGAGCTGTTTTTT
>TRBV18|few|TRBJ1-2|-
CASSQGRDVDNGYTF
TGTGCCAGCTCACAGGGGCGGGACGTCGATAATGGCTACACCTTC
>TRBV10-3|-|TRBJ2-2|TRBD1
CAIRDRGTLGELFF
TGTGCCATCAGGGACAGGGGAACCCTCGGGGAGCTGTTTTTT
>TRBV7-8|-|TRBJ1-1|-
CASSLQGRVNTEAFF
TGTGCCAGCAGCTTGCAGGGACGGGTGAACACTGAAGCTTTCTTT
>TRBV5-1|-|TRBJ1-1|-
CASRKVGGTHTEAFF
TGCGCCAGCAGAAAGGTGGGGGGGACTCACACTGAAGCTTTCTTT
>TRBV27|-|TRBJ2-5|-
CASSLAFDRGGRETQYF
TGTGCCAGCAGTTTAGCCTTCGACAGGGGAGGGAGAGAGACCCAGTACTTC
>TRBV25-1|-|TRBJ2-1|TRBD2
CASSAGLVSEQFF
TGTGCCAGCAGTGCCGGACTAGTCAGTGAGCAGTTCTTC
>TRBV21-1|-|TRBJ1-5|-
CASNPIKRSNQPQHF
TGTGCCAGCAACCCAATTAAGCGTAGCAATCAGCCCCAGCATTTT
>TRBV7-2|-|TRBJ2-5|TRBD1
CASSLLGQGWDQYF
TGTGCCAGCAGCTTACTGGGACAGGGATGGGACCAGTACTTC
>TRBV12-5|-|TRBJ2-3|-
CASGLVPGDTQYF
TGTGCTAGTGGTTTGGTACCGGGAGATACGCAGTATTTT
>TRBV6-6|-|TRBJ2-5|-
CASSYSGETQYF
TGTGCCAGCAGTTACTCTGGGGAGACCCAGTACTTC
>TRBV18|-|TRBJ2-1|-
CASSPQRVAYNEQFF
TGTGCCAGCTCACCACAGAGGGTGGCCTACAATGAGCAGTTCTTC
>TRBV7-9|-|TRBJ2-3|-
CASGRDRLLGGDTQYF
TGTGCCAGCGGAAGAGATAGGCTTCTTGGGGGAGATACGCAGTATTTT
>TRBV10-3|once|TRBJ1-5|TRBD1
CAISESRQGDQPQHF
TGTGCCATCAGTGAGTCGAGACAGGGAGATCAGCCCCAGCATTTT
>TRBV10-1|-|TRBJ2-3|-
CATSDARTDTQYF
TGCGCCACCTCTGACGCCCGCACAGATACGCAGTATTTT
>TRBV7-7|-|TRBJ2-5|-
CASSLGIGAQETQYF
TGTGCTAGCAGCTTAGGAATCGGGGCTCAAGAGACCCAGTACTTC